This note documents a single T cell receptor beta chain sequence. The antigen remains unidentified. Enrolled hyperthyroidism patients had a new diagnosis, a duration under 2 months, and an age of 18 to 65. The data are from a study of Graves' ophthalmopathy and Graves' hyperthyroidism. Study results and caveats: Ophthalmopathy was separated from stable hyperthyroidism by a 13-signature model with around 89% sensitivity and 81.08% specificity.

CDR1 and CDR2 from the germline V gene are LNHDA and SQIVND (reference sequence). The CDR3 has 12 residues. Trimming cost V 7 bases and J 8 bases, with 12 bases left between them. The sequenced template was RNA, covering the TCR beta CDR3 region. Second-round multiplex PCR followed a first-round RT-PCR using HTBI primers. TCRdb passed the multiplex PCR reads through MiXCR, listing each CDR3 protein once. The sample lists over a million distinct CDR3 sequences; 35% to 45% were seen once. The source of this sequence is an adult man with Graves' hyperthyroidism. The sequenced sample consisted of peripheral blood or thyroid tissue (not recorded which). This chain joins TRBV19 and TRBJ2-4, with D perhaps TRBD2 (6 bases). As DNA, the CDR3 is TGTGCCAGTACGGAACCGGGGGACATTCAGTACTTC. This sequence encodes CASTEPGDIQYF.